One and the same sample provided the 18 T cell receptor beta chains below, sequenced in a study of blood T cell repertoires in COVID-19. Profiling relied on immunoSEQ multiplex PCR, and the TCRdb table lists in-frame clones only, not all of them. The sample carries approximately 120,000 clones, around 85% recorded once. Sequenced material: peripheral blood. The origin of the receptors is a man aged 25 to 40 with COVID-19, enrolled during active disease.

The chain couples TRBV24-1 to TRBJ1-2, with TRBD1 matching 8 bases. CDR1 and CDR2 (germline): KGHDR, SFDVKD. J was trimmed by 8 bases and V by 5 bases; bases with no gene match: 12. This CDR3 has 15 amino acids. The CDR3 spells CATSAGGQGTPGYTF. In DNA form, the CDR3 reads TGTGCCACCAGTGCCGGCGGACAGGGAACTCCGGGCTACACCTTC.

The chain joins TRBV11-2 to TRBJ2-3, with a possible D match to TRBD2 (6 bases). This CDR3 spans 18 amino acids. CDR1 SGHAT and CDR2 FQNNGV come from the germline V gene. V dropped 5 bases and J dropped 5 bases, with 26 bases sitting between them. The CDR3 protein is CASSQTFRGGPDIDTQYF. The CDR3 DNA reads as TGTGCCAGCAGCCAGACTTTTCGAGGAGGGCCAGATATAGATACGCAGTATTTT.

This clone was observed many times. The gene calls are TRBV11-2 and TRBJ2-2; 8 nucleotides align to TRBD1. The trim removed 2 bases at V and 3 bases at J, leaving 2 bases unmatched. The CDR3 has 15 residues. Germline loops: CDR1 SGHAT, CDR2 FQNNGV. Written as DNA, the CDR3 is TGTGCCAGCAGCTTACAGGGGGCCGACACCGGGGAGCTGTTTTTT. Translating it yields CASSLQGADTGELFF.

V is TRBV5-4 and J is TRBJ2-6; tentatively, D is TRBD1 (6 bases). The CDR3 consists of 15 residues. Deletions cut 3 bases from V and 2 bases from J, with 9 bases between. Germline assignment: CDR1 SGHNT and CDR2 YYREEE (reference sequence). The CDR3 nucleotides are TGTGCCAGCAGCTCAGGGGATGCTGGGGCCAACGTCCTGACTTTC. Translation: CASSSGDAGANVLTF. Variable domain in full (rest from reference TRBV5-4 and TRBJ2-6): ETGVTQSPTHLIKTRGQQVTLRCSSQSGHNTVSWYQQALGQGPQFIFQYYREEENGRGNFPPRFSGLQFPNYSSELNVNALELDDSALYLCASSSGDAGANVLTFGAGSRLTVL.

Here the CDR3 DNA reads TGTGCCAGCAGCCTAATGATGGCAGGGGGCGGAACTGAAGCTTTCTTT. As protein: CASSLMMAGGGTEAFF. V usage is TRBV7-9 and J usage is TRBJ1-1, with 8 bases aligning to TRBD1. Unmatched junction bases numbered 13, after V lost 5 bases and J lost 5 bases. CDR1 SEHNR and CDR2 FQNEAQ come from the germline V gene (reference sequence). CDR3 size: 16 residues. Full variable domain (remainder filled in from reference TRBV7-9 and TRBJ1-1): DTGVSQNPRHKITKRGQNVTFRCDPISEHNRLYWYRQTLGQGPEFLTYFQNEAQLEKSRLLSDRFSAERPKGSFSTLEIQRTEQGDSAMYLCASSLMMAGGGTEAFFGQGTRLTVV.

The V call is TRBV6-4, the J call TRBJ2-7, with 8 bases fitting TRBD2. Trimming cost V 2 bases and J 5 bases; bases outside gene matches: 5. Germline CDR1 MRHNA, CDR2 SNTAGT. This CDR3 has 14 amino acids. The CDR3 here is CASSDPGRAHEQYF. For the CDR3, the DNA is TGTGCCAGCAGTGACCCCGGGAGGGCCCACGAGCAGTACTTC.

CDR3 nucleotide sequence: TGTGCCAGCAGTTTCCCCACGGAGGGAGGAAACACCATATATTTT. Translated: CASSFPTEGGNTIYF. V usage is TRBV28 and J usage is TRBJ1-3, with no clear D. The CDR3 length is 15 residues. Germline values: CDR1 MDHEN, CDR2 SYDVKM. The germline V and J ends were trimmed by 3 bases and 4 bases, with 13 bases remaining between them.

This chain joins TRBV18 and TRBJ2-2; 13 bases match TRBD2. The germline CDR1 and CDR2 sequences are KGHSH and LQKENI. The trim removed 3 bases at V and 0 bases at J, leaving 10 bases unmatched. This CDR3 spans 20 amino acids. The CDR3 region has the DNA TGTGCCAGCTCACCTCGACTAGCGGGGGGTCAAAAGACGAACACCGGGGAGCTGTTTTTT. It specifies CASSPRLAGGQKTNTGELFF.

The chain joins TRBV24-1 to TRBJ1-5; no definite D call. This CDR3 is built from 18 residues. Germline V gene data show CDR1 as KGHDR and CDR2 as SFDVKD. V dropped 7 bases and J dropped 3 bases, with 24 bases sitting between them. CDR3 DNA: TGTGCCACCAGCCCGTCGGGATCCACACGAGTGATCAATCAGCCCCAGCATTTT. Its protein product is CATSPSGSTRVINQPQHF.

The chain links TRBV4-1 to TRBJ1-6, with 7 nucleotides matching TRBD1. Germline CDR1 reads MGHRA; CDR2 reads YSYEKL. CDR3 length: 15 amino acids. V shed 2 bases and J 6 bases; nucleotides not matched to a gene: 4. Here the CDR3 reads CASSQTRDSNSPLHF. The CDR3 bases are TGCGCCAGCAGCCAAACCCGGGACAGTAATTCACCCCTCCACTTT.

The chain carries TRBV9 and TRBJ2-5; D is possibly TRBD2 (6 bases). The CDR3 is 14 residues long. V was pared by 4 bases and J by 3 bases, with 13 bases between. The germline gives CDR1 SGDLS, CDR2 YYNGEE. CDR3: CASSYSGTEETQYF. Here the CDR3 DNA reads TGTGCCAGCAGCTACTCTGGGACTGAAGAGACCCAGTACTTC.

The sample holds a few counts of this clone. The gene calls are TRBV15 and TRBJ1-4, with D perhaps matching TRBD1 (6 bases). The CDR3 covers 15 residues. Germline V lookup: CDR1 LNHNV, CDR2 YYDKDF (reference sequence). V lost 0 bases and J lost 2, with 7 bases in between. Here the CDR3 DNA reads TGTGCCACCAGCAGAGAGGGGGCGACTAATGAAAAACTGTTTTTT. This codes for CATSREGATNEKLFF.

J is TRBJ2-5 and V is TRBV11-3, with TRBD1 matching 11 bases. Germline V gene sequence: CDR1 SGHNT, CDR2 YENEEA. The CDR3 loop spans 15 amino acids. V dropped 5 bases and J dropped 3; count of bases not matched to a gene: 5. CDR3 loop: CASSQGTGGKETQYF. The DNA for the CDR3 is TGTGCCAGCAGCCAGGGGACAGGGGGTAAAGAGACCCAGTACTTC. The full variable domain, completed using reference TRBV11-3 and TRBJ2-5, is EAGVVQSPRYKIIEKKQPVAFWCNPISGHNTLYWYLQNLGQGPELLIRYENEEAVDDSQLPKDRFSAERLKGVDSTLKIQPAELGDSAVYLCASSQGTGGKETQYFGPGTRLLVL.

The V and J genes are TRBV7-2 and TRBJ2-1, with TRBD1 as a possible D gene (5 bases). Trimming left V 5 bases short and J 1 base short, with 15 bases between. The length of the CDR3 is 16 residues. Germline V gene lookup returns CDR1 SGHTA and CDR2 FQGNSA. CDR3 region: CASSPLPGQSYNEQFF. CDR3 DNA sequence: TGTGCCAGCAGCCCTCTCCCAGGGCAGTCCTACAATGAGCAGTTCTTC.

The chain carries TRBV2 and TRBJ1-1; TRBD1 is a possible D gene (5 bases). Germline CDR1 reads SNHLY; CDR2 reads FYNNEI. V was trimmed by 5 bases and J by 4 bases, leaving 14 bases between them. This CDR3 has 14 amino acids. As DNA, the CDR3 is TGTGCCAGCAGTTCCGGGACTTGGGGCACTGAAGCTTTCTTT. It codes for CASSSGTWGTEAFF. The full variable domain, with the rest looked up from reference TRBV2 and TRBJ1-1, is EPEVTQTPSHQVTQMGQEVILRCVPISNHLYFYWYRQILGQKVEFLVSFYNNEISEKSEIFDDQFSVERPDGSNFTLKIRSTKLEDSAMYFCASSSGTWGTEAFFGQGTRLTVV.

The rearrangement uses TRBV5-4 and TRBJ2-7, with D perhaps matching TRBD2 (6 bases). V shed 0 bases and J shed 0 bases, with 13 bases lying between them. Germline V CDR1 and CDR2: SGHNT, YYREEE (reference sequence). The length of the CDR3 is 16 residues. In nucleotides, the CDR3 is TGTGCCAGCAGCTTGGCCGGGGGTCTAGGCTCCTACGAGCAGTACTTC. This encodes CASSLAGGLGSYEQYF.

The V and J genes are TRBV5-1 and TRBJ2-7, with D unclear. This CDR3 is built from 14 residues. The germline V and J ends were trimmed by 4 bases and 4 bases, with 15 bases remaining between them. CDR1 SGHRS and CDR2 YFSETQ come from the germline V gene. This chain's CDR3 is CASSDVGDSYEQYF. The CDR3, as DNA: TGCGCCAGCAGCGATGTTGGAGATTCTTACGAGCAGTACTTC.

CDR3 in amino acids: CASSFGRAGYGYTF. DNA of the CDR3: TGTGCCAGCAGTTTTGGCAGGGCAGGGTATGGCTACACCTTC. This chain links TRBV28 with TRBJ1-2, with D maybe TRBD1 (5 bases). The germline CDR1 and CDR2 sequences are MDHEN and SYDVKM. V lost 3 bases to trimming and J lost 5 bases, with 13 bases between them. CDR3 length: 14 amino acids.